This T cell receptor beta chain was sequenced for a study of control samples from healthy donors and cancer patients. The assay was immunoSEQ multiplex PCR, and TCRdb's table has in-frame clones only and misses some. This repertoire shows about 130,000 clones, roughly 90% found once; its top ten account for about 3.4%. The sample was blood. The sequence derives from a man in his fifties or sixties in good health.

In DNA form, the CDR3 reads TGTGCCAGCAGCCAACTGAAGACCGACAGGCGGGGCACTGAAGCTTTCTTT. Protein sequence: CASSQLKTDRRGTEAFF. The chain carries TRBV3-1 (or the pseudogene TRBV3-2) and TRBJ1-1, with a tentative D call TRBD1 (6 bases). Germline CDR1 and CDR2: LGHDT and YNNKEL (reference sequence). The CDR3 loop spans 17 amino acids. The V end was cut by 2 bases, the J end by 4 bases, with 20 bases between.